This section outlines one T cell receptor beta chain sequence together with its context. There is no known antigen for this receptor. No base qualities exist here, and no much larger clone lies one base off it. The CDR3 sequence holds 12 residues, the cysteine and phenylalanine included. Kept here is only the CDR3 DNA, which spans 36 bases and is read in frame from base 1. V and J are truncated by 5 bases and 2 bases respectively, leaving an intervening sequence of 7 bases. Reading the germline V gene gives CDR1 SQVTM and CDR2 ANQGSEA. TCRbeta CDR3 regions were amplified from genomic DNA using the immunoSEQ Assay, a bias-controlled multiplex PCR. Concerning the study's data processing: The number of nucleated cells in each sample was estimated from the amplification of reference gene primers within the assay. To quantify the absolute abundance of each unique TCRbeta CDR3 rearrangement, sequence reads were collapsed and filtered. For each sample, productive Simpson clonality was calculated as the square root of Simpson's diversity index across productive rearrangements. TCRdb holds this immuneACCESS table with in-frame rearrangements only. Some clones are missing; in checked studies, unresolved V genes explain under half, and the rest has no known cause. D and trimming were read from the DNA, whereas the V and J calls and clone size are those reported in that table. The sample contains 300,000 to 350,000 clones, around 85% of them found a single time. The biggest ten clones account for roughly 2% of the sample.

This entry belongs to a study of blood T cell repertoires in COVID-19 (dated by TCRdb to about 2020). For the wider study: Samples covering the acute and convalescent phases of COVID-19 were provided by collaborators in the United States, Italy and Spain. The material from the prospective study consisted of cDNA or gDNA derived from T cells, B-cell-depleted T cells, or PBMCs. The dataset comprised deeply sampled blood TCRbeta repertoires from subjects exposed to, actively infected with, or recovered from COVID-19. The repertoires were released in a freely available public database intended as a resource for research on the immune response to SARS-CoV-2. Samples came from the ongoing ImmuneRACE study (first 160 participants) plus 1,254 subjects from 6 global collaborators. The sample metadata nearly always contained a de-identified subject ID, COVID-19 status, age in years and sex. Where HLA class I and class II types were available, the types were taken from metadata supplied by the sample provider, not from assay-based typing. Study-wide conclusions, independent of this receptor: How much clinical and demographic metadata was included differed by source and by participant, and the metadata was provided uncurated.

Participants in the prospective study were aged roughly 18 to 90 years, lived in 24 United States geographic areas, and enrolled through a virtual design. In the prospective study, cohorts were assigned on the basis of participant-reported clinical history obtained from a screening survey and a study questionnaire. For ImmuneRACE Cohort 3, a participant was defined as recovered based on two consecutive negative NP/OP PCR tests, clearance by a healthcare professional, or resolution of symptoms. Each participant in the prospective study had whole blood, serum and a nasopharyngeal or oropharyngeal swab collected by mobile phlebotomists. Participants in the prospective study had the option to provide additional blood draws and questionnaires over a roughly 2-month period. Before DNA extraction, prospective study blood samples were shipped either frozen or at room temperature.

The chain employs TRBV29-1 and TRBJ1-5, with TRBD1 perhaps the D gene, on 5 matching bases. The sequenced sample was PBMCs or T cells enriched from blood (not recorded which). The receptor was derived from a man aged 25-45 years who had recovered from COVID-19. CDR3 region: CSVSGGNQPQHF. The nucleotide sequence is TGCAGCGTTTCGGGGGGCAATCAGCCCCAGCATTTT.